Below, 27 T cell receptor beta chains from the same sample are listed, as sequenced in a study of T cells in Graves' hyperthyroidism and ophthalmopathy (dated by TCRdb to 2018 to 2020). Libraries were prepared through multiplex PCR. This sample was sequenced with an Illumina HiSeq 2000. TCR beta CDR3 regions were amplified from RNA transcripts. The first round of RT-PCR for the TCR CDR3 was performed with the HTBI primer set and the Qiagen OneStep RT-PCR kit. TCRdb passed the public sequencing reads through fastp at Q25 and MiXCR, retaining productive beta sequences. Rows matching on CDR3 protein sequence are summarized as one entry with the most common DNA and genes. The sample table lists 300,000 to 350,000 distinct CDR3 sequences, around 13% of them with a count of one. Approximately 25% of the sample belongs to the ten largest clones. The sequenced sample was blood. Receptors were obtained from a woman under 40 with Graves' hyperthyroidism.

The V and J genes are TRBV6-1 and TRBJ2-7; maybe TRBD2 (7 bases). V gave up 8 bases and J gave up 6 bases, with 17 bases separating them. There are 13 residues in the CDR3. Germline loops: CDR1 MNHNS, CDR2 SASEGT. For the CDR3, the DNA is TGTGCCAGCTGGGCGGGGGCATTCTCCGAGCAGTACTTC. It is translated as CASWAGAFSEQYF.

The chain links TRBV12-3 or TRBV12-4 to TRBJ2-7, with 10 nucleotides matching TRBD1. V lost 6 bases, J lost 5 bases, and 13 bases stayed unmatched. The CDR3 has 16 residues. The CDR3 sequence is CASRPRLTGGADEQYF. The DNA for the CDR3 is TGTGCCAGCAGGCCTCGCCTGACAGGGGGCGCGGACGAGCAGTACTTC.

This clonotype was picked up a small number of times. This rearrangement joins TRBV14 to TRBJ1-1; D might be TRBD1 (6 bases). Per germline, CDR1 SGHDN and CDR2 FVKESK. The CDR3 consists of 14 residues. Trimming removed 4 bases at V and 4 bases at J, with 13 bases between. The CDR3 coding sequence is TGTGCCAGCAGCCTTACAGGGTCCGTCACTGAAGCTTTCTTT. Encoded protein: CASSLTGSVTEAFF.

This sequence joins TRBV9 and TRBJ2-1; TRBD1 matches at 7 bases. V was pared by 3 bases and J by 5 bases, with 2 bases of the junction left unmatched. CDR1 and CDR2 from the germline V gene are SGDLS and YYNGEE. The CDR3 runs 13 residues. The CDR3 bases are TGTGCCAGCAGCGACAGGGGAGACAATGAGCAGTTCTTC. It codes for CASSDRGDNEQFF.

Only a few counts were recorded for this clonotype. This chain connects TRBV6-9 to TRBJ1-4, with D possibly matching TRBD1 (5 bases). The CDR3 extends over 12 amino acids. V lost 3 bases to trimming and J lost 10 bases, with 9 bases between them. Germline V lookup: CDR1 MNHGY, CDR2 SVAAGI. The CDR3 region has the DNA TGTGCCAGCAGTTACTGTGGGGGAAAACTGTTTTTT. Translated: CASSYCGGKLFF.

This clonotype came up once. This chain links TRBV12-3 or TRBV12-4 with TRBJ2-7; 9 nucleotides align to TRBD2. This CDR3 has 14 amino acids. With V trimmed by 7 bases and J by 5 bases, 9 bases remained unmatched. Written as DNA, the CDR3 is TGTGCCAGCAAGTCGGCTAGCGGGATGGACGAGCAGTACTTC. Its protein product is CASKSASGMDEQYF.

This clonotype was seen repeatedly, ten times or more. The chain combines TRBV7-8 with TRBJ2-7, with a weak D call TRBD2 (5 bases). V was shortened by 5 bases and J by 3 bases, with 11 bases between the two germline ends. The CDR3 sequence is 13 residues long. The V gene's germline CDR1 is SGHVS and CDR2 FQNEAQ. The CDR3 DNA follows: TGTGCCAGCAGCCCCGGGGTGTACTACGAGCAGTACTTC. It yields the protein CASSPGVYYEQYF.

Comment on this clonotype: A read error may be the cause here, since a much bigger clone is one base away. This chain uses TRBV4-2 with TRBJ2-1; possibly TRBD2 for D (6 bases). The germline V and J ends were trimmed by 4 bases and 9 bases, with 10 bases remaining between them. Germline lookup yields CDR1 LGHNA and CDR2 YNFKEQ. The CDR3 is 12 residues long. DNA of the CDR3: TGTGCCAGCAGCCCCACTAGCAGTGAGCAGTTCTTC. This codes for CASSPTSSEQFF.

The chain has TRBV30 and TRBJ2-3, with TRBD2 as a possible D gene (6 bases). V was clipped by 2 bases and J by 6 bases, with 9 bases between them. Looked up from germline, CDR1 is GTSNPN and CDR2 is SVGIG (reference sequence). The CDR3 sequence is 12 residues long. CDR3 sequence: CAWSWGRDTQYF. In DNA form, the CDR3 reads TGTGCCTGGAGTTGGGGGAGGGATACGCAGTATTTT.

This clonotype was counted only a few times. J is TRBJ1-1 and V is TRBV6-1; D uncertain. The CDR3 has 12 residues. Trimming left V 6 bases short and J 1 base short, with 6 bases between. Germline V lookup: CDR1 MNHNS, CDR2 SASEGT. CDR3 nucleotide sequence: TGTGCCAGCAGGTCCGGGAACACTGAAGCTTTCTTT. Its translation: CASRSGNTEAFF.

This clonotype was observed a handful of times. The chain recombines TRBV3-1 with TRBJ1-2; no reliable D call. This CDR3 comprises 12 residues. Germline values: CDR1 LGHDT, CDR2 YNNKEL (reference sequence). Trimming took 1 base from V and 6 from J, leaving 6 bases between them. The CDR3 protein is CASSQAGHGYTF. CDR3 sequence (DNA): TGTGCCAGCAGCCAAGCTGGGCATGGCTACACCTTC.

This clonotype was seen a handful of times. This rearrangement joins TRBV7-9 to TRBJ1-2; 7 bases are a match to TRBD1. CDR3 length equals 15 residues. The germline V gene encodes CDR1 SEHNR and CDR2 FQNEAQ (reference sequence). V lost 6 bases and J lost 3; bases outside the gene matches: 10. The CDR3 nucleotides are TGTGCCAGCAGGGGGACAGCCAGCTCGGACTATGGCTACACCTTC. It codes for CASRGTASSDYGYTF. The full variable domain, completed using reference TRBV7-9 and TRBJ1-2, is DTGVSQNPRHKITKRGQNVTFRCDPISEHNRLYWYRQTLGQGPEFLTYFQNEAQLEKSRLLSDRFSAERPKGSFSTLEIQRTEQGDSAMYLCASRGTASSDYGYTFGSGTRLTVV.

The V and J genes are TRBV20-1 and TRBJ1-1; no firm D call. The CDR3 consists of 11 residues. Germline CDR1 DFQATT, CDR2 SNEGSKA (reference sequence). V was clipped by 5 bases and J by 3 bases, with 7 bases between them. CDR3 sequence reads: CSAGLDTEAFF. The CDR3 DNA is TGCAGTGCTGGACTTGACACTGAAGCTTTCTTT.

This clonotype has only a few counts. Here the CDR3 DNA reads TGTGCCAGCAGCTTCTACGGGGAACAAGAGACCCAGTACTTC. It translates to CASSFYGEQETQYF. The chain couples TRBV7-9 to TRBJ2-5; tentative D call: TRBD2 (5 bases). The CDR3 covers 14 residues. The germline CDR1 and CDR2 sequences are SEHNR and FQNEAQ (reference sequence). The V end lost 3 bases, the J end lost 2 bases, and 10 bases lay between the germline ends.

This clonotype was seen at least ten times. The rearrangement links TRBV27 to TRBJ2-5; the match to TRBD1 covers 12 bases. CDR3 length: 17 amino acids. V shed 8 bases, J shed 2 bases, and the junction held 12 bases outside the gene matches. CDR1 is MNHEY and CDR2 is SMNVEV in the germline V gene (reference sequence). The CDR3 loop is CASGTGTGGALQETQYF. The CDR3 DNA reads TGTGCCAGCGGAACCGGGACAGGGGGCGCCTTACAAGAGACCCAGTACTTC.

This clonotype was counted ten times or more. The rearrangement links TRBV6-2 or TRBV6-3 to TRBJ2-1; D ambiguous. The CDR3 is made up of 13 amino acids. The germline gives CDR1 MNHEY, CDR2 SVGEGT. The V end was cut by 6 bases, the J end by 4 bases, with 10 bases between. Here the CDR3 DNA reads TGTGCCAGCAGCCCCCCTAGGTACAATGAGCAGTTCTTC. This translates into CASSPPRYNEQFF.

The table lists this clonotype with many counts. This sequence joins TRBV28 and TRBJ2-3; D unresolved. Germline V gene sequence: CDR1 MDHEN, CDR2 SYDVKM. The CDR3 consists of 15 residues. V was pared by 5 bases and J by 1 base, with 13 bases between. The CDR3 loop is CASSANGLGTDTQYF. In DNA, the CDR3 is TGTGCCAGCAGTGCCAATGGCCTGGGCACAGATACGCAGTATTTT.

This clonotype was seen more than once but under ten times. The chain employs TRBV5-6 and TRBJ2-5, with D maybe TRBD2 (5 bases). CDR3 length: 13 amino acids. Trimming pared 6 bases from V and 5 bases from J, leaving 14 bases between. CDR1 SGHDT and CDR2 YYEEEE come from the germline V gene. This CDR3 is CASIYGKGETQYF. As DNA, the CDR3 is TGTGCCAGCATCTACGGGAAAGGGGAGACCCAGTACTTC.

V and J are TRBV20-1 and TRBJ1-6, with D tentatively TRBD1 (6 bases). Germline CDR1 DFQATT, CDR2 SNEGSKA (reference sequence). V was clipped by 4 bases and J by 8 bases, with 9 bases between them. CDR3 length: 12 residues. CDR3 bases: TGCAGTGCTACAGGGGAAGATTCACCCCTCCACTTT. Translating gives CSATGEDSPLHF.

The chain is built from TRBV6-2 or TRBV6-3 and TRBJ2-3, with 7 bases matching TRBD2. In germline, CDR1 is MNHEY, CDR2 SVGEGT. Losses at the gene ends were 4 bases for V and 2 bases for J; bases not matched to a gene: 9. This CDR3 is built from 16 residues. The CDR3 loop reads CASSSISGITTDTQYF. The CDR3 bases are TGTGCCAGCAGTTCTATCAGCGGGATAACCACAGATACGCAGTATTTT.

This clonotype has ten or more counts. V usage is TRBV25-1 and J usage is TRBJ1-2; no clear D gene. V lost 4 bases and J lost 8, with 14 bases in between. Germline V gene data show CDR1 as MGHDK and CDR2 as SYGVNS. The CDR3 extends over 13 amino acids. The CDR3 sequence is CASSAFSSEGYTF. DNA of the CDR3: TGTGCCAGCAGTGCCTTCTCCAGCGAGGGCTACACCTTC.

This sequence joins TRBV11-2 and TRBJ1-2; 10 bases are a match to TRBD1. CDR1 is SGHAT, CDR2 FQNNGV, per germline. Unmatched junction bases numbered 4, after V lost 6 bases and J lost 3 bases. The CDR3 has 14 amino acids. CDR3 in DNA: TGTGCCAGCAGAAAGACAGGGGGCGACTATGGCTACACCTTC. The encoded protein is CASRKTGGDYGYTF.

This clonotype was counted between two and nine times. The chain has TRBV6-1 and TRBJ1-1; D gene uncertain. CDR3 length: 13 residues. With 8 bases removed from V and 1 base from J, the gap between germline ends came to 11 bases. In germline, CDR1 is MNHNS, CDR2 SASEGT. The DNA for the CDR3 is TGTGCCAGCTGTTCTGACTCGAACACTGAAGCTTTCTTT. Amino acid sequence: CASCSDSNTEAFF.

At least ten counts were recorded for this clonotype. CDR3 DNA sequence: TGTGCCAGCAGTTTTGGGGTCAGGCCCTATGGCTACACCTTC. Translating it yields CASSFGVRPYGYTF. The chain joins TRBV27 to TRBJ1-2; no clear D gene. Germline CDR1 is MNHEY and CDR2 is SMNVEV (reference sequence). V lost 3 bases, J lost 4 bases, and 12 bases lay in between. This CDR3 contains 14 residues.

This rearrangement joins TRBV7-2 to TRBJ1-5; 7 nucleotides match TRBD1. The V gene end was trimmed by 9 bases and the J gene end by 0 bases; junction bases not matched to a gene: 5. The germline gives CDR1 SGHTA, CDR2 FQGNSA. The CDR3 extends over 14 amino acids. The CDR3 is CASTGQLSNQPQHF. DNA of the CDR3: TGTGCCAGTACGGGACAGCTTAGCAATCAGCCCCAGCATTTT.

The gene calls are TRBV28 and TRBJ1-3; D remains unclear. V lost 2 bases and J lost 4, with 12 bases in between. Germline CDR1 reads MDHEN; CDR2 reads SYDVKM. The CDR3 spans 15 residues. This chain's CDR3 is CASSLSWTHGNTIYF. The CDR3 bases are TGTGCCAGCAGTTTAAGTTGGACGCACGGAAACACCATATATTTT.

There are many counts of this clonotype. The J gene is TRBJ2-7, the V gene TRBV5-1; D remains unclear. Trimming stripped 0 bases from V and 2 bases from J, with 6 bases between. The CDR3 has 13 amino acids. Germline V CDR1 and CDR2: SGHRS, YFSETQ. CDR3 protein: CASSLGHPYEQYF. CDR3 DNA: TGCGCCAGCAGCTTGGGACATCCCTACGAGCAGTACTTC.